This passage covers 30 T cell receptor beta chains from one sample sequenced in a study of vaccination effects on CD4 cells after COVID-19. No antigen has been identified for these receptors. The repertoire was sequenced with immunoSEQ multiplex PCR; TCRdb's copy has only in-frame clones and lacks some. The data contain approximately 31,000 clones, around 70% of them singletons. Upon completion of around 9 days in culture, CD4+ T cells were isolated. Each participant received a vaccine that was either BNT162b2 or mRNA-1273, given as two doses. Source: CD4+ T cells from PBMCs cultured without peptide, taken after COVID-19 vaccination. The receptors shown here come from a human donor who received a COVID-19 vaccine.

The count of this clone is one. The chain uses TRBV4-2 and TRBJ1-4; possibly TRBD1 for D (6 bases). The length of the CDR3 is 15 residues. The V end was cut by 0 bases, the J end by 5 bases, with 10 bases between. Germline CDR1 LGHNA, CDR2 YNFKEQ. CDR3 loop: CASSQDAGANEKLFF. The CDR3 DNA is TGTGCCAGCAGCCAAGATGCAGGGGCGAATGAAAAACTGTTTTTT.

The rearrangement links TRBV15 to TRBJ2-7, with 15 bases that match TRBD2. Trimming removed 1 base from V and 5 bases from J; junction bases left unmatched: 9. This CDR3 contains 18 residues. Germline loops: CDR1 LNHNV, CDR2 YYDKDF (reference sequence). The CDR3 sequence is CATSRARGTSGRYNEQYF. The CDR3 DNA is TGTGCCACCAGCAGAGCCCGGGGGACTAGCGGGAGGTATAACGAGCAGTACTTC.

The chain combines TRBV19 with TRBJ1-2, with D hard to call. The CDR3 has 11 residues. V was clipped by 2 bases and J by 8 bases, with 6 bases between them. The germline V gene has CDR1 LNHDA and CDR2 SQIVND (reference sequence). The CDR3 protein is CASSISMGYTF. The CDR3 coding sequence is TGTGCCAGTAGTATATCCATGGGCTACACCTTC. The variable domain in full, with the rest retrieved from reference TRBV19 and TRBJ1-2, is DGGITQSPKYLFRKEGQNVTLSCEQNLNHDAMYWYRQDPGQGLRLIYYSQIVNDFQKGDIAEGYSVSREKKESFPLTVTSAQKNPTAFYLCASSISMGYTFGSGTRLTVV.

This chain connects TRBV2 to TRBJ2-2, with 10 bases matching TRBD2. J lost 4 bases, V lost 6 bases, and 8 bases had no gene match. This CDR3 contains 16 residues. The germline V gene has CDR1 SNHLY and CDR2 FYNNEI. Written as DNA, the CDR3 is TGTGCCAGCAGGCAAGCGGGAGGGCGTAGCACCGGGGAGCTGTTTTTT. It codes for CASRQAGGRSTGELFF.

This rearrangement joins TRBV19 to TRBJ2-1; no clear D gene. Deletions cut 5 bases from V and 12 bases from J, with 14 bases between. Germline-derived CDR1 and CDR2 are LNHDA and SQIVND (reference sequence). CDR3 length: 12 residues. CDR3 sequence (DNA): TGTGCCAGTAGTCTTCAAGACTCCTCGCAGTTCTTC. This codes for CASSLQDSSQFF.

The chain joins TRBV18 to TRBJ2-5; D gene uncertain. Germline CDR1 reads KGHSH; CDR2 reads LQKENI. V was trimmed by 2 bases and J by 5 bases, leaving 6 bases between them. The CDR3 length is 12 residues. CDR3: CASSPLGETQYF. CDR3 bases: TGTGCCAGCTCACCATTGGGGGAGACCCAGTACTTC.

The CDR3 sequence is CASSLRAARLGTQYF. The CDR3 coding sequence is TGTGCCAGCAGCCTCCGGGCGGCACGCCTGGGGACGCAGTATTTT. This sequence joins TRBV6-5 and TRBJ2-3, with unresolved D. Between the trimmed V and J ends, which lost 6 bases and 9 bases, there was a span of 22 bases. The CDR3 has 15 amino acids. Germline V lookup: CDR1 MNHEY, CDR2 SVGAGI.

This chain connects TRBV28 to TRBJ1-1; a possible D gene is TRBD1 (5 bases). The CDR3 sequence is 14 residues long. The germline V and J ends were trimmed by 5 bases and 10 bases, with 20 bases remaining between them. The V gene's germline CDR1 is MDHEN and CDR2 SYDVKM. The CDR3 DNA reads as TGTGCCAGCAGTCGTCTTGGGACGCCGTTGCGAGCTTTCTTT. As protein: CASSRLGTPLRAFF.

The chain couples TRBV7-2 to TRBJ1-1; D might be TRBD1 (5 bases). The CDR3 is 15 residues long. Trimming took off 4 bases at V and 0 bases at J, with 12 bases between the two ends. Germline loops: CDR1 SGHTA, CDR2 FQGNSA. As DNA, the CDR3 is TGTGCCAGCAGCTCGCAGGGTCTCATGAACACTGAAGCTTTCTTT. This translates into CASSSQGLMNTEAFF.

This clone turned up a few times. The chain couples TRBV28 to TRBJ1-2; D may be TRBD1 (5 bases). The V end was cut by 8 bases, the J end by 7 bases, with 11 bases between. Germline values: CDR1 MDHEN, CDR2 SYDVKM. The CDR3 extends over 11 amino acids. The CDR3 DNA reads as TGTGCCAGCGTGGGGGAGGGTGGCTACACCTTC. It yields the protein CASVGEGGYTF.

In its sample, this clone was seen a few times. V is TRBV5-1 and J is TRBJ1-5; D is undetermined. Germline assignment: CDR1 SGHRS and CDR2 YFSETQ. CDR3 size: 14 residues. V was clipped by 5 bases and J by 1 base, with 10 bases between them. As DNA, the CDR3 is TGCGCCAGCAGTGAGGGATCAAGCAATCAGCCCCAGCATTTT. Translated: CASSEGSSNQPQHF.

The chain is built from TRBV6-5 and TRBJ1-6; tentatively, D is TRBD1 (5 bases). The germline V and J ends were trimmed by 5 bases and 10 bases, with 15 bases remaining between them. The CDR3 totals 14 residues. Looked up from germline, CDR1 is MNHEY and CDR2 is SVGAGI. This CDR3 reads CASSPQVVESPLHF. The CDR3 DNA follows: TGTGCCAGCAGTCCACAGGTGGTTGAGTCACCCCTCCACTTT.

The CDR3 spells CASSIAQLAGGPREQFF. As DNA, the CDR3 is TGTGCCAGTAGTATAGCCCAACTAGCGGGGGGGCCCCGTGAGCAGTTCTTC. The chain joins TRBV19 to TRBJ2-1, with 13 bases identical to TRBD2. The germline V gene has CDR1 LNHDA and CDR2 SQIVND (reference sequence). The CDR3 sequence is 17 residues long. V was pared by 1 base and J by 9 bases, with 9 bases of the junction left unmatched.

This clone was found once. V and J are TRBV27 and TRBJ1-5; the D gene is possibly TRBD1 (5 bases). Germline CDR1 MNHEY, CDR2 SMNVEV (reference sequence). The length of the CDR3 is 14 residues. With 2 bases removed from V and 3 bases from J, the gap between germline ends came to 8 bases. The CDR3 sequence is CASSLRDPNQPQHF. The CDR3, as DNA: TGTGCCAGCAGTTTAAGGGACCCCAATCAGCCCCAGCATTTT.

The table lists this clone with a count of one. This chain uses TRBV9 with TRBJ2-7; possible D gene TRBD2, 5 bases. This CDR3 spans 15 amino acids. The ends were cut back, 4 bases at V and 1 base at J, with 15 bases in the middle. Germline CDR1 is SGDLS and CDR2 is YYNGEE. CDR3 sequence: CASSPEVRASYEQYF. The DNA for the CDR3 is TGTGCCAGCAGCCCCGAGGTGAGGGCATCCTACGAGCAGTACTTC.

This clone was seen more than once but under ten times. This chain links TRBV24-1 with TRBJ2-2; TRBD1 agrees at 10 bases. V shed 5 bases and J 6 bases; nucleotides not matched to a gene: 8. Germline V gene sequence: CDR1 KGHDR, CDR2 SFDVKD. This CDR3 comprises 16 residues. The CDR3 region has the DNA TGTGCCACCAGTGTTTGGGGGACAGGGGACGCCGGGGAGCTGTTTTTT. Translated: CATSVWGTGDAGELFF.

This chain joins TRBV2 and TRBJ1-1; D call uncertain. This CDR3 is 13 amino acids long. V was pared by 8 bases and J by 0 bases, with 10 bases between. Germline V gene sequence: CDR1 SNHLY, CDR2 FYNNEI. CDR3 DNA sequence: TGTGCCAGCGGGAGGGATATGAACACTGAAGCTTTCTTT. Protein: CASGRDMNTEAFF.

This sequence joins TRBV5-6 and TRBJ2-6; unclear D gene. CDR3 length: 18 amino acids. With 4 bases removed from V and 0 bases from J, the gap between germline ends came to 17 bases. CDR1 is SGHDT, CDR2 YYEEEE, per germline. This CDR3 reads CASSPDGSLNSGANVLTF. The CDR3 coding sequence is TGTGCCAGCAGCCCGGACGGATCTTTAAACTCTGGGGCCAACGTCCTGACTTTC.

The chain recombines TRBV29-1 with TRBJ2-3; 9 nucleotides agree with TRBD2. The CDR3 is 17 residues long. Germline trimming cut 6 bases from V and 0 bases from J; bases unmatched to any gene: 13. Germline CDR1 reads SQVTM; CDR2 reads ANQGSEA. This CDR3 is CSVTKIAGALSTDTQYF. DNA of the CDR3: TGCAGCGTCACTAAGATAGCGGGGGCCCTCAGCACAGATACGCAGTATTTT.

This clone is deemed medium-sized. Here the CDR3 DNA reads TGTGCCAGCCTTCCCATAATCACTGGAAACACCATATATTTT. Protein: CASLPIITGNTIYF. J is TRBJ1-3 and V is TRBV2; the D is unclear. CDR3 length: 14 amino acids. Germline V gene lookup returns CDR1 SNHLY and CDR2 FYNNEI. V was cut by 8 bases and J by 2 bases, with 13 bases left in between.

The chain carries TRBV29-1 and TRBJ1-4; D possibly corresponds to TRBD1 (6 bases). The CDR3 is 12 residues long. Germline values: CDR1 SQVTM, CDR2 ANQGSEA. Trimming stripped 4 bases from V and 5 bases from J, with 8 bases between. The CDR3 region is CSVGQGNEKLFF. For the CDR3, the DNA is TGCAGCGTTGGGCAGGGGAATGAAAAACTGTTTTTT.

Written as DNA, the CDR3 is TGTGCCAGCAGGGCGGGGTCTAACACAGATACGCAGTATTTT. Protein: CASRAGSNTDTQYF. This chain connects TRBV5-4 to TRBJ2-3; TRBD2 might be the D (6 bases). The CDR3 covers 14 residues. Germline CDR1 and CDR2: SGHNT and YYREEE (reference sequence). The germline V and J ends were trimmed by 5 bases and 2 bases, with 12 bases remaining between them.

In its sample, this clone was seen a few times. The chain combines TRBV11-2 with TRBJ1-2; TRBD1 is a possible D gene (5 bases). V shed 3 bases and J shed 8 bases, with 13 bases lying between them. The CDR3 length is 13 residues. CDR1 and CDR2 (germline): SGHAT, FQNNGV. CDR3 in DNA: TGTGCCAGCAGCTTTACACCGGGGGTCGGCTACACCTTC. Its protein product is CASSFTPGVGYTF.

The V and J genes are TRBV6-6 and TRBJ1-1; 8 bases line up with TRBD1. Germline V gives CDR1 MNHNY, CDR2 SVGAGI (reference sequence). This CDR3 is 15 amino acids long. The V gene end was trimmed by 6 bases and the J gene end by 3 bases; junction bases not matched to a gene: 9. CDR3 residues: CASRTWTGYDTEAFF. The CDR3 DNA is TGTGCCAGCAGGACATGGACAGGGTATGACACTGAAGCTTTCTTT.

The V call is TRBV16, the J call TRBJ1-6; no definite D call. The CDR3 length is 14 residues. V lost 0 bases to trimming and J lost 7 bases, with 7 bases between them. CDR1 and CDR2 (germline): KGHSY, FQNENV. This chain's CDR3 is CASSQSVGNSPLHF. CDR3 DNA sequence: TGTGCCAGCAGCCAATCAGTCGGAAATTCACCCCTCCACTTT.

This chain uses TRBV7-3 with TRBJ2-2, with no clear D. This CDR3 region has 13 residues. Germline assignment: CDR1 SGHTA and CDR2 FQGTGA. The V and J ends lost 4 bases and 4 bases respectively, with 7 bases between them. This CDR3 reads CASSSGPTGELFF. In DNA form, the CDR3 reads TGTGCCAGCAGCTCCGGGCCCACCGGGGAGCTGTTTTTT.

The chain carries TRBV5-1 and TRBJ2-7; D is possibly TRBD2 (6 bases). The V and J ends lost 2 bases and 2 bases respectively, with 11 bases between them. The germline CDR1 and CDR2 sequences are SGHRS and YFSETQ. CDR3 length: 14 residues. The CDR3 coding sequence is TGCGCCAGCAGCTTAACCGGGGAGGCCTACGAGCAGTACTTC. Translation gives CASSLTGEAYEQYF.

The chain has TRBV5-4 and TRBJ2-5; maybe TRBD1 (5 bases). Per the germline V gene, CDR1 is SGHNT and CDR2 is YYREEE (reference sequence). CDR3 size: 16 residues. Trimming removed 4 bases from V and 4 bases from J, with 20 bases in between. The CDR3 region has the DNA TGTGCCAGCAGCAACTTATTGGGGCAGAGTCGAGAGACCCAGTACTTC. The encoded protein is CASSNLLGQSRETQYF.

In this sample, this clone turned up once. J is TRBJ2-7 and V is TRBV19; D is ambiguous. This CDR3 has 13 residues. Germline V gene data show CDR1 as LNHDA and CDR2 as SQIVND (reference sequence). V was pared by 3 bases and J by 0 bases, with 6 bases between. The CDR3 coding sequence is TGTGCCAGTAGTATTAAGGACTCCTACGAGCAGTACTTC. This codes for CASSIKDSYEQYF.

The rearrangement joins TRBV18 to TRBJ2-1, with 12 bases that match TRBD2. The trim removed 6 bases at V and 8 bases at J, leaving 8 bases unmatched. Germline CDR1 and CDR2: KGHSH and LQKENI. The CDR3 is made up of 15 amino acids. CDR3: CASSMKTSGGDEQFF. The CDR3 DNA is TGTGCCAGCTCCATGAAGACTAGCGGGGGCGATGAGCAGTTCTTC.